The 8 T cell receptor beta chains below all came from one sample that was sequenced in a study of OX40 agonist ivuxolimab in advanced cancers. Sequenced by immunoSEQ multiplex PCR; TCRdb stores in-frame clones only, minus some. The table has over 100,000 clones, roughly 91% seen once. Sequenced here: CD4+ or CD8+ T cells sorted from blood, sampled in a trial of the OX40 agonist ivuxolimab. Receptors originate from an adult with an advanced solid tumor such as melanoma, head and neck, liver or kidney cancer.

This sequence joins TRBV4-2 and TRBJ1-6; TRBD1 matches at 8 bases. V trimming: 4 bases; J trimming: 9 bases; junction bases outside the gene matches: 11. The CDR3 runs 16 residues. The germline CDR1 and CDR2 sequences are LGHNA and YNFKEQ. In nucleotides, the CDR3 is TGTGCCAGCAGCCGAGAAAGACAGGGGCAGGGTTCACCCCTCCACTTT. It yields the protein CASSRERQGQGSPLHF.

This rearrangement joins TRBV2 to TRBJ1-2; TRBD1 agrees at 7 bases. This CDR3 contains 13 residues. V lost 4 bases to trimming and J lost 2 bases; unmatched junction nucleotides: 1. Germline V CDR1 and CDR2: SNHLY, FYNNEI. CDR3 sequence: CASSGQGNYGYTF. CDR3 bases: TGTGCCAGCAGTGGACAGGGAAACTATGGCTACACCTTC. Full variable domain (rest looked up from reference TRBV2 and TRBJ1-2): EPEVTQTPSHQVTQMGQEVILRCVPISNHLYFYWYRQILGQKVEFLVSFYNNEISEKSEIFDDQFSVERPDGSNFTLKIRSTKLEDSAMYFCASSGQGNYGYTFGSGTRLTVV.

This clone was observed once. CDR3 DNA sequence: TGTGCCAGCAGCTTGGCGGGGGGGCTGGGACATTTT. Encoded protein: CASSLAGGLGHF. This rearrangement joins TRBV5-8 to TRBJ1-5, with a weak D call TRBD1 (6 bases). Germline V lookup: CDR1 SGHTS, CDR2 YDEGEE. Trimming took off 0 bases at V and 16 bases at J, with 14 bases between the two ends. The CDR3 consists of 12 residues.

This chain's CDR3 is CASSSLAGLGTDTQYF. The DNA of the CDR3 is TGTGCCAGCAGTTCCCTAGCGGGGTTGGGCACAGATACGCAGTATTTT. This sequence joins TRBV28 and TRBJ2-3; 9 bases are a match to TRBD2. Trimming at V came to 4 bases and at J to 1 base, leaving 6 bases not matched to a gene. This CDR3 contains 16 residues. The germline V gene encodes CDR1 MDHEN and CDR2 SYDVKM. Combining the CDR3 with reference TRBV28 and TRBJ2-3 gives the whole variable domain DVKVTQSSRYLVKRTGEKVFLECVQDMDHENMFWYRQDPGLGLRLIYFSYDVKMKEKGDIPEGYSVSREKKERFSLILESASTNQTSMYLCASSSLAGLGTDTQYFGPGTRLTVL.

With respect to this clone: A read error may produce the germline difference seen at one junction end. The DNA of the CDR3 is TGTGCCAGCAGACGAGGGAGCTCCCACGAGCAGTACTTC. This codes for CASRRGSSHEQYF. The V and J genes are TRBV6-5 and TRBJ2-7; TRBD2 is a possible D gene (5 bases). Germline V gene lookup returns CDR1 MNHEY and CDR2 SVGAGI. This CDR3 comprises 13 residues.

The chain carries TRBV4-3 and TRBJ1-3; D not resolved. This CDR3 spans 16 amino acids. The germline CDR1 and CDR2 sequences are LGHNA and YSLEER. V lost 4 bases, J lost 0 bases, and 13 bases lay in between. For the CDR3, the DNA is TGCGCCAGCAGCCGTGGTGGATCGGGCTCTGGAAACACCATATATTTT. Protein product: CASSRGGSGSGNTIYF.

The CDR3 protein is CASRPGGSNEQFF. The CDR3, as DNA: TGTGCCAGCAGGCCTGGGGGGAGCAATGAGCAGTTCTTC. The rearrangement uses TRBV6-5 and TRBJ2-1, with a possible D match to TRBD2 (6 bases). This CDR3 comprises 13 residues. The V end lost 6 bases, the J end lost 6 bases, and 12 bases lay between the germline ends. The V gene's germline CDR1 is MNHEY and CDR2 SVGAGI.

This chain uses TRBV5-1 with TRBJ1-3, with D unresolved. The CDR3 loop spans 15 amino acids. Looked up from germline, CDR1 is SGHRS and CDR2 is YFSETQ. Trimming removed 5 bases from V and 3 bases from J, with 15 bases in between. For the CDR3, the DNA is TGCGCCAGCAGGGAACAGATCGGGAGTGGAAACACCATATATTTT. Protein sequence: CASREQIGSGNTIYF.